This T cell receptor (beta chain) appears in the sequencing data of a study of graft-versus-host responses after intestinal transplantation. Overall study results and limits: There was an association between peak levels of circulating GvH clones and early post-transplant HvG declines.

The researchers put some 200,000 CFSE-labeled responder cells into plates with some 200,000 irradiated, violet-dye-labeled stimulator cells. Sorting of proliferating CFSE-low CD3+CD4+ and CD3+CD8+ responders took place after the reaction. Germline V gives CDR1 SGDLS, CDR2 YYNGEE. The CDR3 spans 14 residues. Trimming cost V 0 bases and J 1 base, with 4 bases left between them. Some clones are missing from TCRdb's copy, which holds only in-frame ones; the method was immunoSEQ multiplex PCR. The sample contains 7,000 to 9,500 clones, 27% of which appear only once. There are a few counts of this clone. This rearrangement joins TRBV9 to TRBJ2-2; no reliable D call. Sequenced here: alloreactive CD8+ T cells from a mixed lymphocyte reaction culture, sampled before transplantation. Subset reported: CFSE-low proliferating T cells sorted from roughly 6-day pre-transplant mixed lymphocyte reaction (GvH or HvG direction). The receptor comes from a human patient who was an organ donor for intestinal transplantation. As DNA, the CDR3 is TGTGCCAGCAGCGTAGTTGGGAACACCGGGGAGCTGTTTTTT. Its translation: CASSVVGNTGELFF.